These 25 T cell receptor beta chains were all obtained from the same sample, sequenced in a study of cytomegalovirus exposure and HLA in healthy donors. PCR primers comprised 60 Vbeta and 13 Jbeta primers. Method: immunoSEQ multiplex PCR; TCRdb's copy keeps in-frame clones and lacks some. The sample lists almost 200,000 clones, roughly 83% occurring once. The sample was PBMCs. These TCRs come from a male donor in good health and CMV-seropositive.

The chain carries TRBV9 and TRBJ2-7; 7 bases match TRBD2. V trimming: 0 bases; J trimming: 6 bases; junction bases outside the gene matches: 9. The CDR3 covers 15 residues. CDR1 and CDR2 from the germline V gene are SGDLS and YYNGEE. CDR3 sequence reads: CASSVVPGGGGEQYF. DNA of the CDR3: TGTGCCAGCAGCGTAGTCCCGGGGGGTGGAGGCGAGCAGTACTTC.

This chain connects TRBV10-3 to TRBJ1-2; unclear D gene. The V gene's germline CDR1 is ENHRY and CDR2 SYGVKD. The CDR3 covers 13 residues. Trimming pared 1 base from V and 6 bases from J, leaving 9 bases between. In nucleotides, the CDR3 is TGTGCCATCAGTGAGTGGTCCGGAGATGGCTACACCTTC. Translating gives CAISEWSGDGYTF.

The chain recombines TRBV10-3 with TRBJ2-5; 7 positions match TRBD1. Looked up from germline, CDR1 is ENHRY and CDR2 is SYGVKD. This CDR3 region has 13 residues. The V gene end was trimmed by 7 bases and the J gene end by 5 bases; junction bases not matched to a gene: 7. The CDR3 loop is CAIMRQGAETQYF. For the CDR3, the DNA is TGTGCCATCATGAGACAGGGTGCGGAGACCCAGTACTTC.

The chain employs TRBV9 and TRBJ1-1; TRBD1 agrees at 9 bases. CDR3 length: 15 amino acids. The V gene end was trimmed by 4 bases and the J gene end by 1 base; junction bases not matched to a gene: 5. Germline CDR1 SGDLS, CDR2 YYNGEE. CDR3 sequence: CASSPWTGENTEAFF. DNA for the CDR3: TGTGCCAGCAGCCCCTGGACAGGGGAGAACACTGAAGCTTTCTTT.

This sequence joins TRBV27 and TRBJ2-7; 7 bases line up with TRBD2. The germline CDR1 and CDR2 sequences are MNHEY and SMNVEV (reference sequence). The ends lost 3 bases at V and 5 bases at J; junction bases unmatched: 1. This CDR3 region has 12 residues. CDR3 sequence (DNA): TGTGCCAGCAGTTTGGGGGGGGACGAGCAGTACTTC. This encodes CASSLGGDEQYF.

In nucleotides, the CDR3 is TGTGCCAGCAGTCAAAGGGGAACGACTAATGAAAAACTGTTTTTT. Translated: CASSQRGTTNEKLFF. The gene calls are TRBV6-6 and TRBJ1-4; D might be TRBD1 (5 bases). CDR3 size: 15 residues. V dropped 5 bases and J dropped 2 bases, with 12 bases sitting between them. Germline CDR1 is MNHNY and CDR2 is SVGAGI (reference sequence).

The chain joins TRBV9 to TRBJ2-1; 10 bases fit TRBD2. This CDR3 has 15 amino acids. Germline V gene lookup returns CDR1 SGDLS and CDR2 YYNGEE. J lost 5 bases, V lost 4 bases, and 6 bases had no gene match. CDR3 coding DNA: TGTGCCAGCAGCTTACTAGCGGGACAAGACAATGAGCAGTTCTTC. It encodes CASSLLAGQDNEQFF.

This clone was picked up one time. This sequence joins TRBV6-1 and TRBJ1-1, with 7 bases matching TRBD1. The CDR3 length is 14 residues. The J segment lost 4 bases and the V segment lost 7 bases, leaving 9 bases of the junction unmatched. Germline assignment: CDR1 MNHNS and CDR2 SASEGT. The CDR3 sequence: CASTDRDSVTEAFF. The CDR3 DNA reads TGTGCCAGCACCGACAGGGATTCGGTCACTGAAGCTTTCTTT.

This chain joins TRBV4-3 and TRBJ2-4; D might be TRBD2 (5 bases). The CDR3 totals 15 residues. Germline V gives CDR1 LGHNA, CDR2 YSLEER. V gave up 0 bases and J gave up 2 bases, with 8 bases separating them. The CDR3 DNA reads as TGCGCCAGCAGCCAAGAGAGGGTCCCCAAAAACATTCAGTACTTC. Its protein is CASSQERVPKNIQYF.

V is TRBV6-4 and J is TRBJ2-5, with TRBD1 matching 9 bases. The germline V gene has CDR1 MRHNA and CDR2 SNTAGT. The CDR3 extends over 19 amino acids. J was trimmed by 5 bases and V by 6 bases; bases with no gene match: 22. The CDR3 coding sequence is TGTGCCAGCAGCGATATTCCGGGACAGGGAATTTTCCCGGATGAGACCCAGTACTTC. Its protein is CASSDIPGQGIFPDETQYF.

The chain's CDR3 is CASTWGVNTEAFF. CDR3 DNA sequence: TGTGCCAGCACGTGGGGGGTGAACACTGAAGCTTTCTTT. The rearrangement links TRBV28 to TRBJ1-1; the D gene is possibly TRBD1 (5 bases). The V gene lost 7 bases and the J gene lost 0 bases, with 9 bases spanning the gap. This CDR3 region has 13 residues. CDR1 and CDR2 from the germline V gene are MDHEN and SYDVKM.

V usage is TRBV7-2 and J usage is TRBJ2-1; 9 bases map to TRBD2. The J segment lost 9 bases and the V segment lost 1 base, leaving 10 bases of the junction unmatched. The CDR3 totals 16 residues. From germline, CDR1 is SGHTA and CDR2 FQGNSA. In DNA form, the CDR3 reads TGTGCCAGCAGCTTAGGCCCTAGCGGGAAGGGCGGTGAGCAGTTCTTC. It codes for CASSLGPSGKGGEQFF.

This clone appeared a few times. V usage is TRBV6-5 and J usage is TRBJ1-4, with D possibly TRBD1 on 5 matching bases. V was pared by 3 bases and J by 10 bases, with 9 bases between. Germline-derived CDR1 and CDR2 are MNHEY and SVGAGI. This CDR3 is built from 12 residues. In DNA, the CDR3 is TGTGCCAGCAGTTATACCGGGGGAAAACTGTTTTTT. Protein product: CASSYTGGKLFF.

The chain employs TRBV7-2 and TRBJ1-4, with a tentative D call TRBD1 (6 bases). The V end lost 5 bases, the J end lost 0 bases, and 19 bases lay between the germline ends. Looked up from germline, CDR1 is SGHTA and CDR2 is FQGNSA. This CDR3 has 18 amino acids. The CDR3 region is CASSPRAGEGATNEKLFF. CDR3 sequence (DNA): TGTGCCAGCAGCCCCCGGGCAGGGGAGGGGGCAACTAATGAAAAACTGTTTTTT. Variable domain in full (rest from reference TRBV7-2 and TRBJ1-4): GAGVSQSPSNKVTEKGKDVELRCDPISGHTALYWYRQSLGQGLEFLIYFQGNSAPDKSGLPSDRFSAERTGGSVSTLTIQRTQQEDSAVYLCASSPRAGEGATNEKLFFGSGTQLSVL.

This rearrangement joins TRBV5-1 to TRBJ2-2; TRBD2 matches at 7 bases. The V segment lost 2 bases and the J segment 6 bases; nucleotides outside the gene matches: 4. This CDR3 region has 14 residues. The germline gives CDR1 SGHRS, CDR2 YFSETQ. In DNA, the CDR3 is TGCGCCAGCAGCTTTGGGAGGGAAGCCGGGGAGCTGTTTTTT. As protein: CASSFGREAGELFF.

The genes are TRBV4-2 and TRBJ1-2, with 10 bases identical to TRBD1. The germline V gene encodes CDR1 LGHNA and CDR2 YNFKEQ. Unmatched junction bases numbered 4, after V lost 0 bases and J lost 6 bases. The CDR3 is made up of 15 amino acids. In nucleotides, the CDR3 is TGTGCCAGCAGCCAAGAATTCGGACAGGGGGATGGCTACACCTTC. Translation: CASSQEFGQGDGYTF.

The chain carries TRBV5-1 and TRBJ2-2; D gene uncertain. The CDR3 spans 14 residues. V shed 1 base and J shed 7 bases, with 11 bases lying between them. The V gene's germline CDR1 is SGHRS and CDR2 YFSETQ. CDR3 bases: TGCGCCAGCAGCTTGATGACAAAGGACGGGGAGCTGTTTTTT. Its protein is CASSLMTKDGELFF.

The rearrangement uses TRBV11-2 and TRBJ1-4; the D is unclear. Trimming removed 2 bases at V and 7 bases at J, with 8 bases between. CDR3 length: 13 residues. CDR1 and CDR2 (germline): SGHAT, FQNNGV. The CDR3 nucleotides read TGTGCCAGCAGCTTAAGACTTTCTGAAAAACTGTTTTTT. This codes for CASSLRLSEKLFF.

The V gene is TRBV7-3, the J gene TRBJ2-7, with 12 bases aligning to TRBD2. The junction had 5 bases not matched to a gene; V was cut back by 4 bases and J by 4 bases. Germline CDR1 reads SGHTA; CDR2 reads FQGTGA. CDR3 size: 15 residues. The CDR3 sequence is CASSSPTSGSYEQYF. CDR3 in DNA: TGTGCCAGCAGCTCACCGACTAGCGGGAGTTACGAGCAGTACTTC.

This clone was seen a single time. The J gene is TRBJ1-2, the V gene TRBV5-1, with a weak D call TRBD1 (5 bases). The CDR3 spans 13 residues. Germline CDR1 reads SGHRS; CDR2 reads YFSETQ. V shed 5 bases and J shed 4 bases, with 12 bases lying between them. CDR3 loop: CASSLQGSYGYTF. In nucleotides, the CDR3 is TGCGCCAGCAGTCTGCAGGGAAGCTATGGCTACACCTTC.

The J gene is TRBJ2-5, the V gene TRBV27, with 9 bases aligning to TRBD2. The germline V gene has CDR1 MNHEY and CDR2 SMNVEV (reference sequence). Trimming took 8 bases from V and 6 from J; bases not matched to a gene: 4. This CDR3 has 12 amino acids. CDR3 sequence (DNA): TGTGCCAGCTCGACTAGCGGACAGACCCAGTACTTC. It is translated as CASSTSGQTQYF.

This clone was seen only a few times. The V gene is TRBV10-3, the J gene TRBJ2-1; D is possibly TRBD1 (5 bases). Trimming stripped 2 bases from V and 4 bases from J, with 9 bases between. Germline V gene sequence: CDR1 ENHRY, CDR2 SYGVKD. The CDR3 contains 14 residues. CDR3 nucleotide sequence: TGTGCCATCAGTGAGGGTGACAGTTACAATGAGCAGTTCTTC. Protein sequence: CAISEGDSYNEQFF.

The sample holds a few counts of this clone. The genes are TRBV6-5 and TRBJ1-2, with 7 positions matching TRBD1. The CDR3 extends over 13 amino acids. Losses at the gene ends were 4 bases for V and 4 bases for J; bases not matched to a gene: 3. Germline CDR1 reads MNHEY; CDR2 reads SVGAGI. CDR3 sequence reads: CASSLQGIYGYTF. Written as DNA, the CDR3 is TGTGCCAGCAGTTTACAGGGGATCTATGGCTACACCTTC.

J is TRBJ1-2 and V is TRBV5-8; a possible D gene is TRBD1 (5 bases). V was pared by 3 bases and J by 8 bases, with 23 bases between. Germline V CDR1 and CDR2: SGHTS, YDEGEE. CDR3 length: 16 residues. In DNA form, the CDR3 reads TGTGCCAGCAGCTACTCCTTGCGTACGGGGGGACCGGGCTACACCTTC. Protein product: CASSYSLRTGGPGYTF.

This clone occurred a few times. The chain recombines TRBV4-3 with TRBJ2-5, with 7 bases fitting TRBD1. CDR3 length: 14 residues. Germline assignment: CDR1 LGHNA and CDR2 YSLEER. The V gene end was trimmed by 3 bases and the J gene end by 3 bases; junction bases not matched to a gene: 4. Here the CDR3 reads CASSQWDSEETQYF. The DNA of the CDR3 is TGCGCCAGCAGCCAGTGGGACAGCGAAGAGACCCAGTACTTC.